Presented here are 4 T cell receptor beta chains from one specimen sequenced in a study of blood T cells in healthy people across ages. For the second PCR, which ran for roughly 6 to 12 cycles, a sample-barcoded 5' primer and a J-beta primer mix were used. TCRdb reanalysed the 5' RACE reads using MiXCR and keeps one entry per CDR3 protein. The table lists 1.5 million to 2 million distinct CDR3 sequences, about 30% of them singletons. The sequencing sample was made of blood. These receptor sequences come from a woman aged 25 to 45 in good health.

In regard to this clonotype: Since a much larger clone is just one base distant, this may be a read error. V usage is TRBV7-9 and J usage is TRBJ2-1, with 10 bases identical to TRBD1. This CDR3 comprises 17 residues. Germline CDR1 is SEHNR and CDR2 is FQNEAQ (reference sequence). DNA of the CDR3: TGTGCCGGCAGCATCAGACAGGGGGCATCAGTTCGCAATGAGCAGTTCTTC. It translates to CAGSIRQGASVRNEQFF.

This clonotype was found a few times. The gene calls are TRBV4-1 and TRBJ2-2, with D perhaps TRBD1 or TRBD2 (6 bases each). The CDR3 is 18 residues long. The V end lost 0 bases, the J end lost 0 bases, and 14 bases lay between the germline ends. Germline V gene lookup returns CDR1 MGHRA and CDR2 YSYEKL. CDR3 sequence: CASSQEGGTSTNTGELFF. CDR3 sequence (DNA): TGCGCCAGCAGCCAAGAGGGCGGGACATCAACGAACACCGGGGAGCTGTTTTTT.

The CDR3 spells CASSSGGGTTTRGYTF. In nucleotides, the CDR3 is TGTGCCAGCAGCTCCGGCGGGGGGACAACAACTCGGGGCTACACCTTC. The genes are TRBV5-5 and TRBJ1-2; D possibly corresponds to TRBD1 (6 bases). The ends were cut back, 3 bases at V and 8 bases at J, with 23 bases in the middle. The germline V gene encodes CDR1 SGHKS and CDR2 YYEKEE (reference sequence). This CDR3 contains 16 residues.

This clonotype was counted ten times or more. The chain uses TRBV2 and TRBJ2-1; TRBD1 matches at 7 bases. This CDR3 has 13 residues. Germline trimming cut 11 bases from V and 2 bases from J; bases unmatched to any gene: 6. Germline loops: CDR1 SNHLY, CDR2 FYNNEI. The CDR3 bases are TGTGCCTCCGGGACAGTGGCCTACAATGAGCAGTTCTTC. Translation: CASGTVAYNEQFF.